This record concerns one TCR beta chain sequence. The source of the sample is a study of T cell responses to AZD1222 COVID-19 vaccine. The repertoire was sequenced with immunoSEQ multiplex PCR; TCRdb's copy has only in-frame clones and lacks some. The data hold 200,000 or so clones, with over 80% observed a single time. The CDR3 runs to 15 residues. Germline lookup yields CDR1 SGHDN and CDR2 FVKESK. Trimming removed 4 bases from V and 7 bases from J, with 14 bases in between. The receptor's source is an adult in good health. The chain links TRBV14 to TRBJ1-6; tentative D call: TRBD1 (5 bases). The specimen comprised peripheral blood, sampled on day 0 of AZD1222 vaccination. For the CDR3, the DNA is TGTGCCAGCAGCCTAGCCGGGACCAAAAATTCACCCCTCCACTTT. The encoded protein is CASSLAGTKNSPLHF.